The TCR beta chain under discussion was sequenced for a study of cytomegalovirus exposure and HLA in healthy donors. The germline V gene encodes CDR1 SQVTM and CDR2 ANQGSEA. The CDR3 contains 13 residues. Trimming took 5 bases from V and 4 from J; bases not matched to a gene: 7. Details on this clone: The antigen is undetermined.

Both 60 Vbeta primers and 13 Jbeta primers went into the PCR. Libraries were prepared by immunoSEQ multiplex PCR; TCRdb keeps only in-frame clonotypes and omits some of them. This sample has about 92,000 clones; around 80% occur once, and the top ten carry approximately 2%. Study outcomes and limitations: About 87% or about 30% of the time was how often most TCR beta V segments were productive, according to an earlier analysis. For cytomegalovirus status, the classifier reportedly gave diagnoses with high specificity and sensitivity. Excluded were some V segments that proved indistinguishable, including TRBV6-2 and TRBV6-3.

Sequences were obtained from PBMCs. This clonotype was obtained from a man younger than 30 in good health and CMV-seronegative. The rearrangement links TRBV29-1 to TRBJ2-7, with 8 bases fitting TRBD2. CDR3 nucleotides: TGCAGCGTTCTAGCGGGTCCCGATTACGAGCAGTACTTC. Protein product: CSVLAGPDYEQYF.